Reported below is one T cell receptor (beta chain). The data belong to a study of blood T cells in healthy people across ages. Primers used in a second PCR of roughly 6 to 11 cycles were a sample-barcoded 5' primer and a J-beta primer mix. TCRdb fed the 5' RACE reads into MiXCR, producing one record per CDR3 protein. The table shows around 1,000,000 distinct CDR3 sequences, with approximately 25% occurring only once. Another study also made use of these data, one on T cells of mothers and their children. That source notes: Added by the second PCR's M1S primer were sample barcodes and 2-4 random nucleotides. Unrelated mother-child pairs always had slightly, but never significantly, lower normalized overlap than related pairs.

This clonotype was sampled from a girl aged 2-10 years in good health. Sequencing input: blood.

CDR3 bases: TGTGCCAGCAGTCCCGACCGGTCAAGCTCCTACAATGAGCAGTTCTTC. As protein: CASSPDRSSSYNEQFF. This sequence joins TRBV28 and TRBJ2-1, with D unresolved. Trimming took 5 bases from V and 0 from J, leaving 14 bases between them. There are 16 residues in the CDR3. CDR1 is MDHEN and CDR2 is SYDVKM in the germline V gene.